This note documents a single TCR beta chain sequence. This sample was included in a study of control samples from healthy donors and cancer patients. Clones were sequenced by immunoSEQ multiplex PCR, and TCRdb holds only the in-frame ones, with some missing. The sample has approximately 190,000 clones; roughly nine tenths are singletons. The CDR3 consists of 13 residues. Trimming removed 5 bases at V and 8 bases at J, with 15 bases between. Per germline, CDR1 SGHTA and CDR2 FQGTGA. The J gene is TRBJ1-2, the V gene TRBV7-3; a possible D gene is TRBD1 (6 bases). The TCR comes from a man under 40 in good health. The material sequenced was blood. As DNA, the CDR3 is TGTGCCAGCAGCCCATCTCAGGGGTACGGCTACACCTTC. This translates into CASSPSQGYGYTF.